The clone carrying this T cell receptor (beta chain) appeared once. The sample is drawn from a study of blood T cell repertoires in COVID-19. Authors' processing steps: Amplification with reference gene primers provided the estimates of nucleated cell counts. Sequencing used immunoSEQ multiplex PCR; TCRdb keeps in-frame clones, though not all of them. That table furnishes V, J and clone size, whereas the DNA furnished D and trimming. The table has about 90,000 clones, approximately 90% seen once. V lost 1 base to trimming and J lost 5 bases, with 5 bases between them. CDR3 size: 12 residues. Germline V gene sequence: CDR1 SEHNR, CDR2 FQNEAQ (reference sequence).

Sequencing input: peripheral blood. The rearrangement links TRBV7-9 to TRBJ1-2; D possibly corresponds to TRBD1 (5 bases). The receptor was derived from a man in his sixties with acute or convalescent COVID-19. The CDR3 sequence: CASSLEGYGYTF. The DNA of the CDR3 is TGTGCCAGCAGCTTAGAGGGGTATGGCTACACCTTC. The full variable domain, rest sourced from reference TRBV7-9 and TRBJ1-2, is DTGVSQNPRHKITKRGQNVTFRCDPISEHNRLYWYRQTLGQGPEFLTYFQNEAQLEKSRLLSDRFSAERPKGSFSTLEIQRTEQGDSAMYLCASSLEGYGYTFGSGTRLTVV.